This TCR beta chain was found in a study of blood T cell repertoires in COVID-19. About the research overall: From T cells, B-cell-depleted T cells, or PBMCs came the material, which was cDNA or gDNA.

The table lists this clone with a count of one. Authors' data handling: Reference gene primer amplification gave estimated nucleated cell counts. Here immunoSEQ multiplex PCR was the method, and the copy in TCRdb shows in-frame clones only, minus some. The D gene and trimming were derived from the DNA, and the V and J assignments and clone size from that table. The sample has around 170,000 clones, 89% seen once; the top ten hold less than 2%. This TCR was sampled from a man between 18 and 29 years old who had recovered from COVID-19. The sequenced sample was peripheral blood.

In DNA form, the CDR3 reads TGCGCCAGCAGCCAGGAAACAAAACAGGGGTCGGATACCGGGGAGCTGTTTTTT. Translated, it gives CASSQETKQGSDTGELFF. The V gene is TRBV4-3, the J gene TRBJ2-2, with 7 bases matching TRBD1. The V segment lost 3 bases and the J segment 5 bases; nucleotides outside the gene matches: 15. The CDR3 runs to 18 residues. Germline CDR1 reads LGHNA; CDR2 reads YSLEER.